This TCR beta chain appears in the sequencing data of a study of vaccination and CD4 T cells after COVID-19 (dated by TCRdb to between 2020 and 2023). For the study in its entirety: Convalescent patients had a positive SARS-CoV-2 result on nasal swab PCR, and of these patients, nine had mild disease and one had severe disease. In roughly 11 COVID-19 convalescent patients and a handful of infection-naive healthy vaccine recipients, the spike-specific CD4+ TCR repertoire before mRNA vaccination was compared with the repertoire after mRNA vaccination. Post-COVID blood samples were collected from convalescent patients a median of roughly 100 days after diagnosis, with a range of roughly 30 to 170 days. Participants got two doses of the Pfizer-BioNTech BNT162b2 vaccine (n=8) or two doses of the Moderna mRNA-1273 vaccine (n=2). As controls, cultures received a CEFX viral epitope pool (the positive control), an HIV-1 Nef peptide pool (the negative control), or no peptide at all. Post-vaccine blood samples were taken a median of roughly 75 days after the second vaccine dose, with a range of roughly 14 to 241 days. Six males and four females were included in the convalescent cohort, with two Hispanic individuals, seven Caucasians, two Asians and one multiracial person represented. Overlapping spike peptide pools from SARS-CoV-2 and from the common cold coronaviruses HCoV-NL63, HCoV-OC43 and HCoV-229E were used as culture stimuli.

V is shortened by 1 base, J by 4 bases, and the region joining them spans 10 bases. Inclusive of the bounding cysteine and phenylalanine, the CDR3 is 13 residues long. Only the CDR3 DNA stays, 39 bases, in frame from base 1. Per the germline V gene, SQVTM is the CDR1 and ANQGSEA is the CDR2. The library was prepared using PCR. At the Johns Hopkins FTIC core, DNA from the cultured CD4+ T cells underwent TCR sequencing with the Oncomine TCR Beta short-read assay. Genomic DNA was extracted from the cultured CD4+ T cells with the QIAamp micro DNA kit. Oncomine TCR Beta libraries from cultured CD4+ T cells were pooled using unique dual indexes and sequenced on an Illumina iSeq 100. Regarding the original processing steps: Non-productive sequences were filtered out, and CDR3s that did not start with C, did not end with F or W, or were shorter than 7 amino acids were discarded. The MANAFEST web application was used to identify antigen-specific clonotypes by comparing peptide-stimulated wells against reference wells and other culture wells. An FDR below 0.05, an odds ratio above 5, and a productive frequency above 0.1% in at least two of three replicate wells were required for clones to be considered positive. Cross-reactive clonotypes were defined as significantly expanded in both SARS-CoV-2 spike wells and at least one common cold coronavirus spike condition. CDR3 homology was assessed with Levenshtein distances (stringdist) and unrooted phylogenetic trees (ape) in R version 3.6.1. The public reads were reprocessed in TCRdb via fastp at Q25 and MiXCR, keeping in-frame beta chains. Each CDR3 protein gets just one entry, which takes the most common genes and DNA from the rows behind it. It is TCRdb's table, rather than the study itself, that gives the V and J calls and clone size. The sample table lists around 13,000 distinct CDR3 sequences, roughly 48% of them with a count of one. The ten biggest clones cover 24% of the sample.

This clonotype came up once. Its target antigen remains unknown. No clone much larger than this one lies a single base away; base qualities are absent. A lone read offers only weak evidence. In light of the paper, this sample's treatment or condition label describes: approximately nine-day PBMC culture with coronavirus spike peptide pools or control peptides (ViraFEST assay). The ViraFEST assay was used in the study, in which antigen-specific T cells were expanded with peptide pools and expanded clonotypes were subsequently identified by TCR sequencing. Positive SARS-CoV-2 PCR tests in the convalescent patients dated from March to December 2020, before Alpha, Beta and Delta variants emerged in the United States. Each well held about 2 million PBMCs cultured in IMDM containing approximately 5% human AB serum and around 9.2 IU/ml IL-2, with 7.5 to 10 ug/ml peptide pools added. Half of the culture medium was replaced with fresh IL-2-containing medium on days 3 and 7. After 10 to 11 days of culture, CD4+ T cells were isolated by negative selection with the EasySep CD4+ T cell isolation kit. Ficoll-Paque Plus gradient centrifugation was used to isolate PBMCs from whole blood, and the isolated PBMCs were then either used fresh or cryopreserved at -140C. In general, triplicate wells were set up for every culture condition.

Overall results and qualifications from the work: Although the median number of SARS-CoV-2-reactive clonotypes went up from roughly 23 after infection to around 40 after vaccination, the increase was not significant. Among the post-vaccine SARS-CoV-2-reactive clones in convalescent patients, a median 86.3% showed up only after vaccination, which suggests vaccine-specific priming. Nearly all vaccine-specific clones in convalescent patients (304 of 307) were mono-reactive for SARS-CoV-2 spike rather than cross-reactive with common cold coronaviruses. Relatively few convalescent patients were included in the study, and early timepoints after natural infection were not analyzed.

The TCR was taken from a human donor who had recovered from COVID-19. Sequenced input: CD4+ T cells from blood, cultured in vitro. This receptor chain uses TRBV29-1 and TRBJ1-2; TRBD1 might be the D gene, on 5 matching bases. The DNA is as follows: TGCAGCGTTGAAGGGACGGGGGTCTATGGCTACACCTTC. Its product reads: CSVEGTGVYGYTF.